Each of the 7 T cell receptor beta chains below was sequenced from the same sample in a study of blood T cell repertoires in COVID-19. Sequencing was performed with immunoSEQ multiplex PCR; in TCRdb, only in-frame clones are kept and a portion is missing. Among 8,500 to 10,000 clones listed, about 86% were seen once. Sequencing used peripheral blood. These receptors were collected from a human donor with active COVID-19. The donor label of this sample is uncertain.

The chain has TRBV5-6 and TRBJ2-3; 8 bases line up with TRBD2. The junction had 13 bases not matched to a gene; V was cut back by 4 bases and J by 6 bases. The CDR3 is 16 amino acids. From germline, CDR1 is SGHDT and CDR2 YYEEEE. CDR3 nucleotides: TGTGCCAGCAGCCACGCACTAGCGGACGCACGTGATACGCAGTATTTT. Its protein product is CASSHALADARDTQYF.

The V call is TRBV5-1, the J call TRBJ2-7; D uncertain. The V end lost 2 bases, the J end lost 3 bases, and 9 bases lay between the germline ends. The germline CDR1 and CDR2 sequences are SGHRS and YFSETQ. The CDR3 spans 13 residues. The CDR3 nucleotides read TGCGCCAGCAGCTTCAACAGTATCTACGAGCAGTACTTC. Its protein product is CASSFNSIYEQYF.

V usage is TRBV19 and J usage is TRBJ2-7, with 10 nucleotides matching TRBD1. This CDR3 is built from 15 residues. The V gene end was trimmed by 6 bases and the J gene end by 6 bases; junction bases not matched to a gene: 11. Germline values: CDR1 LNHDA, CDR2 SQIVND (reference sequence). The CDR3 spells CASRERGQGTGEQYV. The CDR3 coding sequence is TGTGCCAGTAGGGAGCGGGGACAGGGGACTGGCGAGCAGTACGTC.

The rearrangement joins TRBV15 to TRBJ2-5; 8 bases match TRBD2. Trimming at V came to 4 bases and at J to 2 bases, leaving 9 bases not matched to a gene. This CDR3 has 16 amino acids. Germline V gene data show CDR1 as LNHNV and CDR2 as YYDKDF (reference sequence). The DNA for the CDR3 is TGTGCCACCAGCACAGACGGGACTAGGCATCAAGAGACCCAGTACTTC. Translating gives CATSTDGTRHQETQYF.

V gene TRBV5-6 combines with J gene TRBJ2-7; 13 nucleotides line up with TRBD2. Germline loops: CDR1 SGHDT, CDR2 YYEEEE. The trim removed 4 bases at V and 4 bases at J, leaving 11 bases unmatched. The CDR3 length is 17 residues. In DNA form, the CDR3 reads TGTGCCAGCAGCGCACGCATAGGACTAGCGGGGGCTTACGAGCAGTACTTC. Protein: CASSARIGLAGAYEQYF.

The V gene is TRBV19, the J gene TRBJ2-2; 11 bases align to TRBD2. V lost 5 bases and J lost 4; bases outside the gene matches: 3. CDR1 and CDR2 from the germline V gene are LNHDA and SQIVND (reference sequence). This CDR3 has 15 residues. The CDR3 region is CASSLGLAGTGELFF. The CDR3 nucleotides are TGTGCCAGTAGTCTAGGACTAGCGGGCACCGGGGAGCTGTTTTTT.

This chain connects TRBV10-3 to TRBJ2-2; D is perhaps TRBD1 (5 bases). In germline, CDR1 is ENHRY, CDR2 SYGVKD. The CDR3 has 16 residues. V shed 0 bases and J shed 1 base, with 9 bases lying between them. CDR3 protein: CAISESGAQNTGELFF. The CDR3 nucleotides are TGTGCCATCAGTGAGTCAGGGGCTCAGAACACCGGGGAGCTGTTTTTT.